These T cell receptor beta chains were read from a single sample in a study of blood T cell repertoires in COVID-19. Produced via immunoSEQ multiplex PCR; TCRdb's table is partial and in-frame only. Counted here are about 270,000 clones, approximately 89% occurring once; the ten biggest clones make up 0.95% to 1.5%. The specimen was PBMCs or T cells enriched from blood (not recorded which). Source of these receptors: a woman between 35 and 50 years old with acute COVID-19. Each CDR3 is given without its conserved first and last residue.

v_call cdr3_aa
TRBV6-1 ASSESGTGTFRNQPQH
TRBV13 ASSGRLTGSSHEQY
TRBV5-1 ASSLEPRNTEAF
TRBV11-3 ASSFNQGGDTEAF
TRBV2 ASSEARVRPQH
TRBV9 ASSVVEWSTEAF
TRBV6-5 ASSYERERAYNEQF
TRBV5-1 ASSLDGGSMAYT
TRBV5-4 ASSKDRRGPNTEAF
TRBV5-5 ASSAGDRAVEKLF
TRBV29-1 SAPTGRNTEAF
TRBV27 ASSVRTGNTEAF
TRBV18 ASSGGPLQETQY
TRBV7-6 ASTLNGAGVTYNEQF
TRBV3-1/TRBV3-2 ASSDHGGPTDTQY
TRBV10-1 ASSTSDPYNEQF
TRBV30 AWSPVAEAF
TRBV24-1 ATSSSGQNTGELF
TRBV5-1 ASSLVWGEGTEAF
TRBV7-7 ASSLGLAAQETQY
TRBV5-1 ASSLRLAGKYNEQF
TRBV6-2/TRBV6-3 ASSQGSIQY
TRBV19 ASSTPTGIRNEKLF
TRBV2 ASRLRGTDTQY
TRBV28 ASSWAGNNSPLH
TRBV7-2 ASSLDATSGFNEQF
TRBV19 ASSKQGDQPQH
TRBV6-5 ASSYQISGGPGELF
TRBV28 ASSGPRAGGGYEQY
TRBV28 ASSLWGRGLNTEAF
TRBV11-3 ASSSKVSAGSYNEQF
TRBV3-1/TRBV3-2 ASSPGTGGGYGYT
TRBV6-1 ASSEDGLGNQGTYEQY
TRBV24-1 ATTSGEADIQY
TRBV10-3 AISSPGRDEKLF
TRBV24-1 ATSVGGRTGVLTNYGYT
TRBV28 ASSFYPGRVNYGYT
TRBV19 ASSIVVGANSPLH
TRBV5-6 ASRLQDSPRYGYT
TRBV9 ASSVGTGDSNYGYT
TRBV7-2 ASSLGGFSSYEQY
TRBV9 ASSERGDRVSNEQF